The 2 T cell receptor beta chains presented below share a single source sample, sequenced in a study of blood T cells in healthy people across ages. Combining a sample-barcoded 5' primer with a J-beta primer mix, a second PCR ran for about 7 to 11 cycles. TCRdb re-derived calls from the 5' RACE reads in MiXCR, one entry per CDR3 protein. Among 1.8 million or so distinct CDR3 sequences listed, approximately 39% were seen once. Material: blood. The receptors shown here come from a human donor in good health.

The chain uses TRBV7-2 and TRBJ1-1, with TRBD1 matching 8 bases. Germline V gene sequence: CDR1 SGHTA, CDR2 FQGNSA. This CDR3 is 15 amino acids long. V dropped 4 bases and J dropped 5; count of bases not matched to a gene: 9. The chain's CDR3 is CASSSRTGLRTEAFF. CDR3 sequence (DNA): TGTGCCAGCAGCTCCAGGACAGGGCTGAGGACTGAAGCTTTCTTT.

The chain combines TRBV7-2 with TRBJ1-6, with D perhaps matching TRBD1 (5 bases). CDR1 and CDR2 from the germline V gene are SGHTA and FQGNSA. V lost 10 bases to trimming and J lost 0 bases, with 22 bases between them. The CDR3 is made up of 18 amino acids. In DNA, the CDR3 is TGTGCCACCCTCGACAGTTACTATAGTAGCTCCTATAATTCACCCCTCCACTTT. Translated, it gives CATLDSYYSSSYNSPLHF.